This T cell receptor beta chain was sequenced during a study of control samples from healthy donors and cancer patients. Trimming left V 5 bases short and J 14 bases short, with 21 bases between. The CDR3 runs to 14 residues. Germline assignment: CDR1 MNHEY and CDR2 SVGEGT. Using immunoSEQ multiplex PCR, the repertoire was profiled, and TCRdb retains in-frame clones only, with some absent. This table holds 95,000 to 150,000 clones, over 75% found once. Material for sequencing was blood. The sequence derives from a man aged 18 to 30 in good health. The chain combines TRBV6-2 or TRBV6-3 with TRBJ2-2; D call uncertain. The CDR3 is CASSKPLLGIGLFF. The CDR3 DNA sequence: TGTGCCAGCAGTAAACCCTTGCTGGGGATTGGTCTGTTTTTT.